The clone carrying this T cell receptor (beta chain) was counted between two and nine times. The target antigen is unknown. This CDR3 is 15 amino acids long. Germline V lookup: CDR1 MNHEY, CDR2 SMNVEV (reference sequence). Losses at the gene ends were 6 bases for V and 3 bases for J; bases not matched to a gene: 5. Unique molecular identifiers were attached to individual cDNA molecules. One entry per CDR3 protein results from TCRdb running MiXCR on the 5' RACE reads. This table holds 55,000 to 70,000 distinct CDR3 sequences, about 5.6% found once. This entry is derived from a study of early T cells in non-severe SARS-CoV-2 infection. Study overall: Unsorted whole-blood RNA was sequenced in bulk, leaving chains unpaired.

Regarding the study as a whole: Reliance on VDJdb matching favored anti-spike CD8 responses; private and CD4 specificities were missed.

V usage is TRBV27 and J usage is TRBJ1-6; TRBD1 matches 7 bases. The material sequenced was whole blood. This sequence was found in an adult who was a healthcare worker with PCR-confirmed SARS-CoV-2 infection or an uninfected control (not recorded which). For the CDR3, the DNA is TGTGCCAGCAGACCGGGACAGAGCTATAATTCACCCCTCCACTTT. Amino acid sequence: CASRPGQSYNSPLHF.